This passage covers 14 T cell receptor beta chains from one sample sequenced in a study of blood T cell repertoires in COVID-19. Sequencing used immunoSEQ multiplex PCR; TCRdb keeps in-frame clones, though not all of them. The table shows about 160,000 clones, with roughly 80% occurring only once. The sequencing input was PBMCs or T cells enriched from blood (not recorded which). These receptors all come from a woman in her forties with acute COVID-19.

This chain uses TRBV7-8 with TRBJ2-2; 10 bases align to TRBD2. Germline V lookup: CDR1 SGHVS, CDR2 FQNEAQ. This CDR3 contains 16 residues. Losses at the gene ends were 6 bases for V and 4 bases for J; bases not matched to a gene: 8. DNA of the CDR3: TGTGCCAGCAGGCTGACTAGCGGGCTTGGCACCGGGGAGCTGTTTTTT. Protein sequence: CASRLTSGLGTGELFF.

This chain uses TRBV9 with TRBJ2-2; D is possibly TRBD2 (6 bases). Germline loops: CDR1 SGDLS, CDR2 YYNGEE. Trimming cost V 2 bases and J 6 bases, with 11 bases left between them. The CDR3 is made up of 14 amino acids. CDR3 nucleotides: TGTGCCAGCAGCGTTTCTCGGGGGTCCGGGGAGCTGTTTTTT. Translating it yields CASSVSRGSGELFF.

The rearrangement joins TRBV19 to TRBJ2-4, with D unclear. Germline V CDR1 and CDR2: LNHDA, SQIVND (reference sequence). This CDR3 is built from 17 residues. V was clipped by 4 bases and J by 0 bases, with 16 bases between them. The CDR3 region is CASSSSETRIAKNIQYF. CDR3 nucleotides: TGTGCCAGTAGTAGTTCAGAGACACGAATAGCCAAAAACATTCAGTACTTC.

J is TRBJ1-1 and V is TRBV7-9; perhaps TRBD1 as D (6 bases). V gave up 5 bases and J gave up 0 bases, with 13 bases separating them. This CDR3 spans 15 amino acids. CDR1 SEHNR and CDR2 FQNEAQ come from the germline V gene (reference sequence). The CDR3: CASSQGGVMNTEAFF. CDR3 DNA sequence: TGTGCCAGCAGCCAAGGGGGGGTGATGAACACTGAAGCTTTCTTT.

The chain combines TRBV11-2 with TRBJ2-5; no clear D gene. The length of the CDR3 is 12 residues. CDR1 is SGHAT, CDR2 FQNNGV, per germline. Trimming took off 3 bases at V and 5 bases at J, with 7 bases between the two ends. The chain's CDR3 is CASSLGHETQYF. The CDR3 bases are TGTGCCAGCAGCTTGGGCCATGAGACCCAGTACTTC. Supplemented by reference TRBV11-2 and TRBJ2-5, the full variable domain reads EAGVAQSPRYKIIEKRQSVAFWCNPISGHATLYWYQQILGQGPKLLIQFQNNGVVDDSQLPKDRFSAERLKGVDSTLKIQPAKLEDSAVYLCASSLGHETQYFGPGTRLLVL.

V gene TRBV24-1 combines with J gene TRBJ2-2; D unclear. Per germline, CDR1 KGHDR and CDR2 SFDVKD. V was cut by 0 bases and J by 1 base, with 5 bases left in between. This CDR3 has 15 residues. The CDR3: CATSDLDKNTGELFF. The CDR3 coding sequence is TGTGCCACCAGTGATTTGGACAAGAACACCGGGGAGCTGTTTTTT.

The V gene is TRBV28, the J gene TRBJ1-5, with a weak D call TRBD1 (5 bases). The V end was cut by 6 bases, the J end by 1 base, with 13 bases between. Germline assignment: CDR1 MDHEN and CDR2 SYDVKM. The CDR3 loop spans 15 amino acids. CDR3 sequence reads: CASRVGPGSNQPQHF. For the CDR3, the DNA is TGTGCCAGCAGGGTAGGGCCAGGGAGCAATCAGCCCCAGCATTTT.

This clone showed up just a few times. The chain combines TRBV7-2 with TRBJ1-1; D ambiguous. Germline-derived CDR1 and CDR2 are SGHTA and FQGNSA. CDR3 size: 13 residues. V was trimmed by 3 bases and J by 1 base, leaving 6 bases between them. The CDR3 sequence is CASSFNRNTEAFF. CDR3 sequence (DNA): TGTGCCAGCAGCTTTAATAGGAACACTGAAGCTTTCTTT.

The rearrangement uses TRBV12-3 or TRBV12-4 and TRBJ1-1, with a tentative D call TRBD1 (5 bases). The V end was cut by 5 bases, the J end by 7 bases, with 8 bases between. The CDR3 length is 11 residues. This chain's CDR3 is CASSTDSEAFF. The CDR3 DNA sequence: TGTGCCAGCAGTACCGACAGTGAAGCTTTCTTT.

On this clone: Other DNA sequences within the sample encode an identical CDR3. The V gene is TRBV5-1, the J gene TRBJ1-1; D is unresolved. V lost 0 bases, J lost 8 bases, and 5 bases lay in between. The CDR3 length is 11 residues. The V gene's germline CDR1 is SGHRS and CDR2 YFSETQ. CDR3 in DNA: TGCGCCAGCAGCTTGGCGGGGGAAGCTTTCTTT. It translates to CASSLAGEAFF.

The gene calls are TRBV6-5 and TRBJ1-1; D gene unclear. The V gene lost 1 base and the J gene lost 6 bases, with 12 bases spanning the gap. The CDR3 runs 14 residues. Per germline, CDR1 MNHEY and CDR2 SVGAGI. The CDR3 region is CASSYFGYQAEAFF. In nucleotides, the CDR3 is TGTGCCAGCAGTTACTTCGGGTATCAAGCTGAAGCTTTCTTT.

V usage is TRBV7-9 and J usage is TRBJ2-1; possibly TRBD2 for D (7 bases). Germline loops: CDR1 SEHNR, CDR2 FQNEAQ (reference sequence). The CDR3 totals 18 residues. V lost 4 bases and J lost 4, with 23 bases in between. CDR3 sequence reads: CASSSTRGGGFPYNEQFF. Written as DNA, the CDR3 is TGTGCCAGCAGCTCTACGAGGGGAGGGGGATTCCCATACAATGAGCAGTTCTTC.

CDR3 residues: CASSLALIGTSGSKNEQFF. Here the CDR3 DNA reads TGTGCCAGCAGCTTAGCGCTTATAGGGACTAGCGGGAGCAAGAATGAGCAGTTCTTC. The chain joins TRBV7-8 to TRBJ2-1, with 14 bases matching TRBD2. Unmatched junction bases numbered 11, after V lost 0 bases and J lost 7 bases. From germline, CDR1 is SGHVS and CDR2 FQNEAQ. CDR3 length: 19 amino acids.

V and J are TRBV7-9 and TRBJ1-1; 9 bases fit TRBD1. CDR1 and CDR2 (germline): SEHNR, FQNEAQ (reference sequence). This CDR3 region has 15 residues. Trimming took 5 bases from V and 3 from J; bases not matched to a gene: 7. CDR3 sequence: CASSPSGQGYTEAFF. CDR3 sequence (DNA): TGTGCCAGCAGCCCGTCGGGACAGGGATACACTGAAGCTTTCTTT.